This T cell receptor (beta chain) was sequenced for a study of blood T cells in healthy people across ages. PCR was performed a second time for about 7 to 11 cycles using a sample-barcoded 5' primer and a J-beta primer mix. A template-switch adaptor with 12 random nucleotides tagged each cDNA molecule. MiXCR, run by TCRdb on the 5' RACE reads, gives a single entry per CDR3 protein. Of about 670,000 distinct CDR3 sequences listed, over 40% were seen once; the top ten hold approximately 13%. Turning to this clonotype: The antigen is undetermined.

Study outcomes and limitations: Reliance upon unsorted PBMCs precluded definitive naive versus antigen-experienced comparison. Donor CMV infection status was unknown, possibly confounding age-related changes in expanded clonotypes. Observed TCR beta diversity per million T cells went down as age went up. This fall followed a roughly linear course with age.

V was trimmed by 5 bases and J by 6 bases, leaving 11 bases between them. This CDR3 region has 14 residues. Sequencing was done on a sample of blood. J is TRBJ1-6 and V is TRBV12-3 or TRBV12-4; possibly TRBD1 for D (6 bases). The receptor was derived from a woman of 80 years or more in good health. DNA of the CDR3: TGTGCCAGCAGTCGGGGGCCAGTTAATTCACCCCTCCACTTT. Translating gives CASSRGPVNSPLHF.